The sequence of this T cell receptor (beta chain) was determined in a study of shared clonotypes between healthy human individuals. Whole-study context: The donor pool was made up of two women and a few men aged 18 to 49. The study's findings and limits: The genetic and exposure-history diversity represented was limited by few donors. On the whole, naive subsets had larger estimated richness than memory subsets had.

This clone was observed many times. Its antigen is undetermined. Other nucleotide sequences in the sample specify the same CDR3. V was clipped by 0 bases and J by 1 base, with 9 bases between them. The germline CDR1 and CDR2 sequences are MNHEY and SVGAGI. The CDR3 is 15 residues long. TCRdb keeps only in-frame clones here, not all; method: immunoSEQ multiplex PCR. Here the sample spans about 990,000 clones, roughly 74% being singletons. The receptor was derived from a man aged 18 to 30 in good health. Some clones in this sample may be carry-over from other donors' samples. The rearrangement uses TRBV6-5 and TRBJ2-5; D unresolved. Input material: memory CD4+ T cells from PBMCs. The subset was: CD45RA-negative fraction. CDR3 region: CASSYSWAAQETQYF. The CDR3 region has the DNA TGTGCCAGCAGTTACTCGTGGGCAGCCCAAGAGACCCAGTACTTC.